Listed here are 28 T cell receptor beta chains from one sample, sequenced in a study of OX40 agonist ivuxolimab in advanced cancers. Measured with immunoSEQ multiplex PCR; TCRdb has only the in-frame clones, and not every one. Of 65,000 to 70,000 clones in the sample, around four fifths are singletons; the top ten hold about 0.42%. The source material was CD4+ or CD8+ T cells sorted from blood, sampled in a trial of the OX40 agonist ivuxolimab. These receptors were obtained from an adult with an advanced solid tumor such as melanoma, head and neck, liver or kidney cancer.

The CDR3 loop is CASSIDSGSVSKDEQFF. In DNA form, the CDR3 reads TGTGCCAGTAGTATAGACAGCGGGAGTGTCTCGAAAGATGAGCAGTTCTTC. The chain uses TRBV19 and TRBJ2-1; the match to TRBD2 covers 8 bases. This CDR3 contains 17 residues. CDR1 is LNHDA, CDR2 SQIVND, per germline (reference sequence). The V segment lost 0 bases and the J segment 8 bases; nucleotides outside the gene matches: 12.

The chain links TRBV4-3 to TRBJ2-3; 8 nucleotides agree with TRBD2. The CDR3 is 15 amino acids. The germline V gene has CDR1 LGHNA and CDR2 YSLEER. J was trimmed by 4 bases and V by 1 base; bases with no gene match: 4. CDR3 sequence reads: CASSQGAGVADTQYF. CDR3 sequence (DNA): TGCGCCAGCAGCCAAGGAGCGGGAGTGGCAGATACGCAGTATTTT.

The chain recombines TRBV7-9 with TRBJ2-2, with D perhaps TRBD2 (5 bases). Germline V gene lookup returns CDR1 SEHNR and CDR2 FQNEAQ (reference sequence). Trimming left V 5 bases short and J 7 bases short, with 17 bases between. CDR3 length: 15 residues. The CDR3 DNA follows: TGTGCCAGCAGCCCTCGCTTCAGACGGGGCGGGGAGCTGTTTTTT. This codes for CASSPRFRRGGELFF.

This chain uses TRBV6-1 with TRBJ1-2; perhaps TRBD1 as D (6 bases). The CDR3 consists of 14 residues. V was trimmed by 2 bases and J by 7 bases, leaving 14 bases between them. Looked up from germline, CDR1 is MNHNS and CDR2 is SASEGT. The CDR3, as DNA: TGTGCCAGCAGTGAAACCGCGGCCAGGGGTGGCTACACCTTC. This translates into CASSETAARGGYTF.

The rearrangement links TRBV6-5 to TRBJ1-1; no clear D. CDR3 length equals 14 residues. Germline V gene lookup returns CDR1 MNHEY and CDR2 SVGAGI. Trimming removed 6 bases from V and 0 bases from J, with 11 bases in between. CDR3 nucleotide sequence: TGTGCCAGCAGGGACCGACGCTTGAACACTGAAGCTTTCTTT. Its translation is CASRDRRLNTEAFF.

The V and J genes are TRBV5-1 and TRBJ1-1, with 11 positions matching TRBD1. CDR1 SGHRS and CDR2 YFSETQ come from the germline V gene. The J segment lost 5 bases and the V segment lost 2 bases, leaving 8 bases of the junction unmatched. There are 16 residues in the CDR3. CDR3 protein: CASSLEHRDRGTEAFF. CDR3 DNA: TGCGCCAGCAGCTTAGAACACCGGGACAGGGGGACTGAAGCTTTCTTT.

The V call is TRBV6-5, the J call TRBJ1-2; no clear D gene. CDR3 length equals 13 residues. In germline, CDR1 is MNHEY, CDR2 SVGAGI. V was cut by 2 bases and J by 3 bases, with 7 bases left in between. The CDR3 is CASSYVQHYGYTF. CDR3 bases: TGTGCCAGCAGTTACGTACAGCACTATGGCTACACCTTC.

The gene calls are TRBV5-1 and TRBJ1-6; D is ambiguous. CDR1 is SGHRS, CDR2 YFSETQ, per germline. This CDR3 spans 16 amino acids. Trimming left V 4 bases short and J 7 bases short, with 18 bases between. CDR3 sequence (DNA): TGCGCCAGCAGCCCGAGCCTTGGGGAGCTCAATTCACCCCTCCACTTT. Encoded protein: CASSPSLGELNSPLHF.

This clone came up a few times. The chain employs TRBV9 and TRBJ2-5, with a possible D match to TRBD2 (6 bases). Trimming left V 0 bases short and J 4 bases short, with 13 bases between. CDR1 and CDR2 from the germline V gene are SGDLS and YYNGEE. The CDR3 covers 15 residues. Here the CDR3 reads CASSVEVDGGETQYF. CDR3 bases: TGTGCCAGCAGCGTAGAGGTGGACGGGGGAGAGACCCAGTACTTC.

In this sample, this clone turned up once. CDR3 nucleotides: TGTGCCAGCTCACCATCTAACTCTGAAGCTTTCTTT. Translated: CASSPSNSEAFF. The rearrangement links TRBV18 to TRBJ1-1; D is unclear. Germline CDR1 is KGHSH and CDR2 is LQKENI. The CDR3 is 12 amino acids. Trimming removed 2 bases at V and 6 bases at J, with 7 bases between.

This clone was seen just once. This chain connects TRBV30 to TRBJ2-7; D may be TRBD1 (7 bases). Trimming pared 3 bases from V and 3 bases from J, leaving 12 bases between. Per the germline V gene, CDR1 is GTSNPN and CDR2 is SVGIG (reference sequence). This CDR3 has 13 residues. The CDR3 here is CAWSAGQNYEQYF. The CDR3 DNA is TGTGCCTGGAGCGCGGGACAGAACTACGAGCAGTACTTC. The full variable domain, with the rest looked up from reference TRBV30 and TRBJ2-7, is SQTIHQWPATLVQPVGSPLSLECTVEGTSNPNLYWYRQAAGRGLQLLFYSVGIGQISSEVPQNLSASRPQDRQFILSSKKLLLSDSGFYLCAWSAGQNYEQYFGPGTRLTVT.

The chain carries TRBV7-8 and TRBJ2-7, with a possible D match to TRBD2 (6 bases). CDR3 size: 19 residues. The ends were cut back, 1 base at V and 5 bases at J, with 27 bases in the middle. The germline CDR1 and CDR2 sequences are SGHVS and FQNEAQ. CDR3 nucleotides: TGTGCCAGCAGCTTAGGGGGAGAATGGAGGGGCTCGGGTAGAGACGAGCAGTACTTC. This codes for CASSLGGEWRGSGRDEQYF.

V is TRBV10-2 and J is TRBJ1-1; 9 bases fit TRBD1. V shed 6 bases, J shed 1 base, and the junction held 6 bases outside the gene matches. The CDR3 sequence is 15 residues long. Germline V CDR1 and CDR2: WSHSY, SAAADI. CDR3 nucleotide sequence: TGCGCCAGCAGAACTTCGGGACAGGGGAACACTGAAGCTTTCTTT. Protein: CASRTSGQGNTEAFF.

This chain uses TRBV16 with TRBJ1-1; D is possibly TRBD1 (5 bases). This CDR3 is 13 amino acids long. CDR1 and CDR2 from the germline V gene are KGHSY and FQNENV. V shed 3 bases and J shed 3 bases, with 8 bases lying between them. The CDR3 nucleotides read TGTGCCAGCAGCCACCAGGGTTACACTGAAGCTTTCTTT. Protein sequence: CASSHQGYTEAFF.

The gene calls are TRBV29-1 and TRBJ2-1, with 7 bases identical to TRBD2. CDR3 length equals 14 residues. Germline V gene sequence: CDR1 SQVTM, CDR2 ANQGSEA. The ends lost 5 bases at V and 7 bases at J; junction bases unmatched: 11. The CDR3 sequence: CSVWLGGRGNEQFF. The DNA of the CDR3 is TGCAGCGTTTGGCTTGGCGGGCGGGGGAATGAGCAGTTCTTC.

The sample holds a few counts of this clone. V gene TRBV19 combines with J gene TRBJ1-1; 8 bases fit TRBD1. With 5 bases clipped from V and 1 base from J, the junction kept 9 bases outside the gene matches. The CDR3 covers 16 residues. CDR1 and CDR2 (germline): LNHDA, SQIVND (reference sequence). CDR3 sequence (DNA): TGTGCCAGTAGTTCCGGGACAGGAAAGGGGAACACTGAAGCTTTCTTT. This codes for CASSSGTGKGNTEAFF.

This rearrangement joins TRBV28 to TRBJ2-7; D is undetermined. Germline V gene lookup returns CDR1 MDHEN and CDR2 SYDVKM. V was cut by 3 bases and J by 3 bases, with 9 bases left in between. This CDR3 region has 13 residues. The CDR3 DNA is TGTGCCAGCAGTTTTTCAGATAACTACGAGCAGTACTTC. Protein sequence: CASSFSDNYEQYF.

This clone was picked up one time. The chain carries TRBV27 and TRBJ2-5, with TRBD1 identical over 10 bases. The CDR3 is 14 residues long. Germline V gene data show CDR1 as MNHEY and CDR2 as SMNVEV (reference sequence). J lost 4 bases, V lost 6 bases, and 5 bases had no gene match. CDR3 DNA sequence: TGTGCCAGCAGATTGACAGGGGGCGCAGAGACCCAGTACTTC. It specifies CASRLTGGAETQYF.

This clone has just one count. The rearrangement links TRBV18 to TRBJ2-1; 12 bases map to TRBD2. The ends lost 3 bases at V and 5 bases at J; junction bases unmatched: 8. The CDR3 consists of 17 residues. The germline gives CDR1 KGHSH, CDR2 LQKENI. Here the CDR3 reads CASSPLAGGTINNEQFF. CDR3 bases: TGTGCCAGCTCACCCCTAGCGGGGGGGACCATAAACAATGAGCAGTTCTTC.

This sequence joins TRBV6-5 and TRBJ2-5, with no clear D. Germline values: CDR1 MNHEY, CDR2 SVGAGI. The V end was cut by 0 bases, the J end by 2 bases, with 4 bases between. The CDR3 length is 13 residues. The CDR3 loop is CASSYSIQETQYF. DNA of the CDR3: TGTGCCAGCAGTTACTCGATACAAGAGACCCAGTACTTC.

The CDR3 loop reads CASSKSTNYNEQFF. DNA for the CDR3: TGTGCCAGTAGCAAAAGCACAAACTACAATGAGCAGTTCTTC. V is TRBV19 and J is TRBJ2-1; D not resolved. This CDR3 has 14 residues. Trimming removed 6 bases from V and 3 bases from J, with 12 bases in between. Germline CDR1 reads LNHDA; CDR2 reads SQIVND (reference sequence).

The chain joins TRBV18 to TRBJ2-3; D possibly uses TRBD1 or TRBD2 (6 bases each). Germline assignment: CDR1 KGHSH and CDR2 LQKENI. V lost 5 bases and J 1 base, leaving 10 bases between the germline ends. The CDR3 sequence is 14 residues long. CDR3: CASSTGGGTDTQYF. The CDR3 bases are TGTGCCAGCTCAACCGGGGGCGGCACAGATACGCAGTATTTT. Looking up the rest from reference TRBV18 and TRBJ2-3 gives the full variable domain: NAGVMQNPRHLVRRRGQEARLRCSPMKGHSHVYWYRQLPEEGLKFMVYLQKENIIDESGMPKERFSAEFPKEGPSILRIQQVVRGDSAAYFCASSTGGGTDTQYFGPGTRLTVL.

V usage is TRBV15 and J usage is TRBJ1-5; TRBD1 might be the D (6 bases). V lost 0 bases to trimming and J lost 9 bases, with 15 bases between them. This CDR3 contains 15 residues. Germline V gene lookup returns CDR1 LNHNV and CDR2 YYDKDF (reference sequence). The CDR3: CATSRDYVGTSPQHF. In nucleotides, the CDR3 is TGTGCCACCAGCAGAGACTACGTAGGGACATCGCCCCAGCATTTT.

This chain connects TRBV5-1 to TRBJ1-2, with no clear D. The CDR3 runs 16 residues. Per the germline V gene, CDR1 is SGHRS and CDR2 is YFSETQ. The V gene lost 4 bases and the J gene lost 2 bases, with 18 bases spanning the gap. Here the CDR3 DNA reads TGCGCCAGCAGCCCGGGTGGGCAGCGAGAAAACTATGGCTACACCTTC. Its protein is CASSPGGQRENYGYTF. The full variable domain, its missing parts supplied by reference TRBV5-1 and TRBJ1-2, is KAGVTQTPRYLIKTRGQQVTLSCSPISGHRSVSWYQQTPGQGLQFLFEYFSETQRNKGNFPGRFSGRQFSNSRSEMNVSTLELGDSALYLCASSPGGQRENYGYTFGSGTRLTVV.

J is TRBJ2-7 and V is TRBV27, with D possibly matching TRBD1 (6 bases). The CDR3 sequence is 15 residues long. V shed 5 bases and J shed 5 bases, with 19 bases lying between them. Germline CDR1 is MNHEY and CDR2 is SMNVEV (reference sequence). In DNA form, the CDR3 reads TGTGCCAGCAGTGAACATCGGACAGCTCTCGACGAGCAGTACTTC. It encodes CASSEHRTALDEQYF.

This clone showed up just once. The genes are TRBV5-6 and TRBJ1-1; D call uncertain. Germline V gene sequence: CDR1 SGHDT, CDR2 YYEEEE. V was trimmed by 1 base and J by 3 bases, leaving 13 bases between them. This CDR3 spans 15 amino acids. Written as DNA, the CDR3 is TGTGCCAGCAGCTTGAAGTCTGCTCCCTACACTGAAGCTTTCTTT. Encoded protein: CASSLKSAPYTEAFF. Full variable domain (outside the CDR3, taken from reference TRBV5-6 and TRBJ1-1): DAGVTQSPTHLIKTRGQQVTLRCSPKSGHDTVSWYQQALGQGPQFIFQYYEEEERQRGNFPDRFSGHQFPNYSSELNVNALLLGDSALYLCASSLKSAPYTEAFFGQGTRLTVV.

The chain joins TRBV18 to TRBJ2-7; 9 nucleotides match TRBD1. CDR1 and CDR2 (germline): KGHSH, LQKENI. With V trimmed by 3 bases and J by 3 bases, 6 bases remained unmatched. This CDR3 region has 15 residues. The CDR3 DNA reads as TGTGCCAGCTCACCTCCTGGGGGACAGGGCTACGAGCAGTACTTC. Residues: CASSPPGGQGYEQYF. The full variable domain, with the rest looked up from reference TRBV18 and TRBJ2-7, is NAGVMQNPRHLVRRRGQEARLRCSPMKGHSHVYWYRQLPEEGLKFMVYLQKENIIDESGMPKERFSAEFPKEGPSILRIQQVVRGDSAAYFCASSPPGGQGYEQYFGPGTRLTVT.

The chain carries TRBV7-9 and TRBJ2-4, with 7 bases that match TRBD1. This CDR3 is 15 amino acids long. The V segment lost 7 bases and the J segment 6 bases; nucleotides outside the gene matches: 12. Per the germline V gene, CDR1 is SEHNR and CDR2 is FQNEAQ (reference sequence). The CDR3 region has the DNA TGTGCCAGCACCTTCCAGACAGGGTCGGTAAACATTCAGTACTTC. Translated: CASTFQTGSVNIQYF.